The clone carrying this T cell receptor (beta chain) occurred a few times. Its antigen is currently unknown. One heparinised draw, averaging approximately 120 mL, was taken per donor. Populations obtained by sorting all exceeded 95% purity. Every bit of the isolated RNA underwent reverse transcription, so sequencing read expressed TCRB transcripts. Some clones are missing from TCRdb's copy, which holds only in-frame ones; the method was immunoSEQ multiplex PCR. The table shows roughly 500,000 clones, with approximately 10% occurring only once. V lost 6 bases and J 5 bases, leaving 8 bases between the germline ends. This CDR3 spans 11 amino acids. Germline CDR1 reads DFQATT; CDR2 reads SNEGSKA (reference sequence). The sample originates from a study of beta chain features in type 1 diabetes. About the research overall: The patient and healthy donor groups were comparable for age, gender and cell yields. Broader study findings: TCRB CDR3s were moderately but significantly shorter in Type 1 diabetes patients in all four CD4+ subsets.

The V gene is TRBV20-1, the J gene TRBJ2-1; D is unclear. Sample: naive CD4+ T cells from blood. The TCR comes from a woman under 30 in good health. DNA for the CDR3: TGCAGTGCCGGCGACAACAATGAGCAGTTCTTC. Its protein product is CSAGDNNEQFF.